This TCR beta chain came from a study of T cells in localized non-small cell lung cancer. Study-wide points: Appearance in adjacent lung was seen for a median around 61 of the top 100 tumor clones. Exceeding tumor, uninvolved adjacent lung had the highest T cell clonality. Longer survival (overall) was linked to higher T cell density in blood. Sequencing, confined to only one tumor region, leaves heterogeneity possible.

Measured with immunoSEQ multiplex PCR; TCRdb has only the in-frame clones, and not every one. The sample yields 30,000 or so clones, 92% seen once. Details on this clone: The antigen remains unidentified.

The CDR3 covers 14 residues. The V end lost 4 bases, the J end lost 6 bases, and 14 bases lay between the germline ends. Germline CDR1 is SGHTA and CDR2 is FQGTGA. Sample: peripheral blood mononuclear cells, taken before any cancer treatment. J is TRBJ2-3 and V is TRBV7-3, with D maybe TRBD2 (5 bases). This clonotype was sampled from a woman aged 40 to 75 with stage III lung adenocarcinoma. CDR3 DNA sequence: TGTGCCAGCAGCTCAACCGGGAACAACGATACGCAGTATTTT. It is translated as CASSSTGNNDTQYF.